The 3 T cell receptor beta chains below all came from one sample that was sequenced in a study of technical replicates of blood from a few donors. Repertoires were generated with immunoSEQ multiplex PCR, while TCRdb's copy carries only in-frame clones and drops some. The sample shows around 79,000 clones, roughly 94% of them seen only once. Sequenced input: T cells isolated from PBMCs. These receptors were taken from a human donor in good health.

This clone was picked up one time. V gene TRBV5-4 combines with J gene TRBJ2-7; 12 nucleotides line up with TRBD1. The CDR3 spans 15 residues. The germline CDR1 and CDR2 sequences are SGHNT and YYREEE (reference sequence). V gave up 3 bases and J gave up 7 bases; unmatched junction bases: 8. The CDR3 reads CASSSPGTGGIEQYF. The CDR3, as DNA: TGTGCCAGCAGCTCTCCCGGGACAGGGGGCATAGAGCAGTACTTC.

The chain employs TRBV5-6 and TRBJ2-2, with 7 bases fitting TRBD1. Germline assignment: CDR1 SGHDT and CDR2 YYEEEE. This CDR3 has 14 amino acids. V shed 4 bases and J 5 bases; nucleotides not matched to a gene: 5. The chain's CDR3 is CASSPLTGTGELFF. CDR3 nucleotides: TGTGCCAGCAGCCCCCTGACAGGGACCGGGGAGCTGTTTTTT.

The rearrangement uses TRBV19 and TRBJ1-2; a possible D gene is TRBD1 (5 bases). CDR3 length: 14 residues. CDR1 is LNHDA, CDR2 SQIVND, per germline (reference sequence). V lost 1 base and J lost 3, with 9 bases in between. This CDR3 is CASSIVQEHYGYTF. CDR3 nucleotides: TGTGCCAGTAGTATAGTACAGGAACACTATGGCTACACCTTC.